Below, one TCR beta chain is given with its context. The antigen remains unidentified. Donors were systemically healthy Caucasian individuals from Russia aged roughly 6 to 95 years. Extracted total RNA amounted to at least 5.5 micrograms for each sample. This sample was included in a study of blood T cells in healthy people across ages. Study in general: In model experiments, template switching was able to capture about one barcoded beta molecule for every two T cells that were present. Study conclusions and caveats: Unknown donor CMV status possibly confounded expanded clonotype changes.

Germline V gene data show CDR1 as SNHLY and CDR2 as FYNNEI. Trimming cost V 5 bases and J 4 bases; bases outside gene matches: 3. The CDR3 is 15 residues long. For the second PCR, which ran for about 6 to 11 cycles, a sample-barcoded 5' primer and a J-beta primer mix were used. A single record per CDR3 protein comes from TCRdb applying MiXCR to the 5' RACE reads. This table has approximately 1.5 million distinct CDR3 sequences, around 36% appearing once. Material: blood. The rearrangement joins TRBV2 to TRBJ2-3; TRBD2 matches 13 bases. This receptor was taken from a woman aged 30 to 39 in good health. CDR3 nucleotide sequence: TGTGCCAGCAGTACTGGACTAGCGGGAGCAGATACGCAGTATTTT. It codes for CASSTGLAGADTQYF.